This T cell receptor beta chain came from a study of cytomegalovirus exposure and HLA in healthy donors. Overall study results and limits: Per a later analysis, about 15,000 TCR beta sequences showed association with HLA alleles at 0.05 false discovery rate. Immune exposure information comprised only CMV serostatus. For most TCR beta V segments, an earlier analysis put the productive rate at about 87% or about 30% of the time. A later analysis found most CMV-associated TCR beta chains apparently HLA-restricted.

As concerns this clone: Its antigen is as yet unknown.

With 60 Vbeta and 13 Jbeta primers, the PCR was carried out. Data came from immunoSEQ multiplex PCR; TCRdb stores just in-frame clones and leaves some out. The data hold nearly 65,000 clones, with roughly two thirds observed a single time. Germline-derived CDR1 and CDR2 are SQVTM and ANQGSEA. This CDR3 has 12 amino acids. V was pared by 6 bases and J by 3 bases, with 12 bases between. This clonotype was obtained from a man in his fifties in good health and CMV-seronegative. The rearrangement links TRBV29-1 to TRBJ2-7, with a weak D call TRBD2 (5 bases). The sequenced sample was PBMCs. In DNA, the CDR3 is TGCAGCGTGGTCACGGGAATCTACGAGCAGTACTTC. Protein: CSVVTGIYEQYF.